This is a list of T cell receptor beta chains from one sample in a study of shared clonotypes between healthy human individuals. TCRdb keeps only in-frame clones here, not all; method: immunoSEQ multiplex PCR. This table has 2,100,000 or so clones, approximately 96% appearing once. The sequencing input was naive CD4+ T cells sorted from blood. The origin of the receptors is a young man in good health. Each CDR3 is given with its conserved first and last residue. The D gene is left open where the match is weak. A clone size is listed for some rows: how often the clone was seen (once, few, many), or a class if it is expanded.

.	.	TRBV7-8	TRBJ1-4	TGTGCCAGCAGCCCAGGGAAGAATCTTAGGTCCTCTGATGAAAAACTGTTTTTT	CASSPGKNLRSSDEKLFF
.	.	TRBV2	TRBJ1-4	TGTGCCAGCAGTGAACAGGTGACAACTAATGAAAAACTGTTTTTT	CASSEQVTTNEKLFF
.	.	TRBV10-3	TRBJ1-1	TGTGCCATCAGTGAGTCGGAGGTCGGGAGGGGATGGGCTTTCTTT	CAISESEVGRGWAFF
.	.	TRBV11-3	TRBJ2-3	TGTGCCAGCAGCTTAGCAGGAGAGACAGATACGCAGTATTTT	CASSLAGETDTQYF
.	.	TRBV30	TRBJ2-7	TGTGCCTGGAGTGTACTGGGGAGGAGCTCCTACGAGCAGTACTTC	CAWSVLGRSSYEQYF
.	TRBD2	TRBV10-3	TRBJ2-1	TGTGCCATCAGCGATCCTAGCGGGAGGGTCCCGCCCAATGAGCAGTTCTTC	CAISDPSGRVPPNEQFF
once	.	TRBV7-2	TRBJ1-1	TGTGCCAGCAGCTTATTAGCAGGGCGGGCTGAAGCTTTCTTT	CASSLLAGRAEAFF
once	.	TRBV30	TRBJ2-7	TGTGCCTGGGGGGCCAACCCCTACGAGCAGTACTTC	CAWGANPYEQYF
.	TRBD2	TRBV6-5	TRBJ2-2	TGTGCCAGCAGCCTCCGGACTAGCACCGGGGAGCTGTTTTTT	CASSLRTSTGELFF
.	TRBD2	TRBV9	TRBJ2-7	TGTGCCAGCAGCGTAGCGCTAGCGGATGAGCAGTACTTC	CASSVALADEQYF
.	.	TRBV18	TRBJ1-4	TGTGCCAGCTCACCGCTTGTGGGGCCCGGTAATGAAAAACTGTTTTTT	CASSPLVGPGNEKLFF
.	.	TRBV28	TRBJ1-2	TGTGCCAGCAGTTCCCCGGAAGGCGCCGCACGGTACACCTTC	CASSSPEGAARYTF
once	.	TRBV7-2	TRBJ2-7	TGTGCCAGCAGCTTATCGGGGAGCTACGAGCAGTACTTC	CASSLSGSYEQYF
.	.	TRBV28	TRBJ1-5	TGTGCCAGCTGCAGGGAAGTCAATCAGCCCCAGCATTTT	CASCREVNQPQHF
.	TRBD2	TRBV5-1	TRBJ2-1	TGCGCCAGCAGCTTGACTAGCGCGAGCTCCTACAATGAGCAGTTCTTC	CASSLTSASSYNEQFF
.	TRBD1	TRBV18	TRBJ1-2	TGTGCCAGCTCACCACCGAAGGCAGGGGGTGGCTACACCTTC	CASSPPKAGGGYTF
.	TRBD1	TRBV27	TRBJ2-7	TGTGCCAGCAGCCCAGACAGGGGTCGGGAGTACTTC	CASSPDRGREYF
.	.	TRBV6-9	TRBJ2-3	TGTGCCAGCATCGTCAGGGACGGGGGCACAGATACGCAGTATTTT	CASIVRDGGTDTQYF
.	.	TRBV7-9	TRBJ2-3	TGTGCCAGCTTACTCGGGGTCGGAGCTAGCACAGATACGCAGTATTTT	CASLLGVGASTDTQYF
once	TRBD2	TRBV7-2	TRBJ2-2	TGTGCCAGACGGGAGGCCGGGGAGCTGTTTTTT	CARREAGELFF
.	TRBD1	TRBV5-4	TRBJ1-1	TGTGCCAGCACCGAGGGACAGGGGTTAAACACTGAAGCTTTCTTT	CASTEGQGLNTEAFF
.	TRBD2	TRBV5-1	TRBJ2-7	TGCGCCAGCAGCTTGGAGGGACTAGCGGGAGGATACGAGCAGTACTTC	CASSLEGLAGGYEQYF
.	.	TRBV5-6	TRBJ1-2	TGTGCCAGCAGCTTGGCTGGCGGAAACTACTATGGCTACACCTTC	CASSLAGGNYYGYTF
.	.	TRBV19	TRBJ1-6	TGTGCCAGTAGTATCCAGGGGAAATCACCCCTCCACTTT	CASSIQGKSPLHF
.	.	TRBV18	TRBJ2-7	TGTGCCAGCTCATCCGGGACAACCTACGAGCAGTACTTC	CASSSGTTYEQYF
.	.	TRBV5-8	TRBJ2-1	TGTGCCAGCAGCTTCTGGGGCCGGGGCTCCTACAATGAGCAGTTCTTC	CASSFWGRGSYNEQFF
.	.	TRBV6-6	TRBJ1-2	TGTGCCAGCGGACCAGATGGCTACACCTTC	CASGPDGYTF
.	.	TRBV27	TRBJ1-1	TGTGCCAGCAGTTTATTTCGCCCATCGACGCCTTTCACTGAAGCTTTCTTT	CASSLFRPSTPFTEAFF
.	.	TRBV30	TRBJ2-7	TGTGCCTGGGCTATTGAGCGGCGCTACGAGCAGTACTTC	CAWAIERRYEQYF
.	.	TRBV5-6	TRBJ1-4	TGTGCCAGCAGCCTGGACGGCGAATTGTGGGAAAAACTGTTTTTT	CASSLDGELWEKLFF
.	.	TRBV30	TRBJ1-5	TGTGCCTGGAGTGTAGGGGGTTGGGGCAATCAGCCCCAGCATTTT	CAWSVGGWGNQPQHF
.	.	TRBV7-2	TRBJ1-5	TGTGCCAGCAGCTTAGGGGACGGCCCCAATCAGCCCCAGCATTTT	CASSLGDGPNQPQHF
.	TRBD1	TRBV9	TRBJ2-7	TGTGCCAGCAGCGTAGGACAGGGGGGCCCCTACGAGCAGTACTTC	CASSVGQGGPYEQYF
once	.	TRBV7-2	TRBJ2-5	TGTGCCAGCAGCTTGCGCAGGGGTTTCCAAGAGACCCAGTACTTC	CASSLRRGFQETQYF
.	TRBD1	TRBV9	TRBJ1-6	TGTGCCAGCAGCGTCACAGGGGCGCGCGGGAATTCACCCCTCCACTTT	CASSVTGARGNSPLHF
.	.	TRBV4-3	TRBJ2-7	TGCGCCAGCAGCCAAGAGGGAGGCCCCTACGAGCAGTACTTC	CASSQEGGPYEQYF
.	.	TRBV14	TRBJ2-5	TGTGCCAGCAGCCTCGGGACCTCCCCCATGAAGACCCAGTACTTC	CASSLGTSPMKTQYF
.	TRBD1	TRBV2	TRBJ1-4	TGTGCCAGCAGTGGGGCAGGGGGCGGAACTAATGAAAAACTGTTTTTT	CASSGAGGGTNEKLFF
.	TRBD2	TRBV5-1	TRBJ2-1	TGCGCCAGCAGTCCCGTCCCGGGGGGTGAGCAGTTCTTC	CASSPVPGGEQFF
.	.	TRBV30	TRBJ1-1	TGTGCCTGGAGCCCCGAAAGGAGTACTGAAGCTTTCTTT	CAWSPERSTEAFF
.	.	TRBV30	TRBJ2-1	TGTGCCTCCCAGGGGAGCTCCTACAATGAGCAGTTCTTC	CASQGSSYNEQFF
.	.	TRBV6-6	TRBJ2-7	TGTGCCAGCAGTCATCTCTACAGTTACGAGCAGTACTTC	CASSHLYSYEQYF
.	TRBD1	TRBV27	TRBJ1-2	TGTGCCAGCAGTCCAGACAGGGTTAATTACTATGGCTACACCTTC	CASSPDRVNYYGYTF
.	.	TRBV11-2	TRBJ1-1	TGTGCCAGCAGCTTTGAGGGTGGGGCTGAAGCTTTCTTT	CASSFEGGAEAFF
.	TRBD1	TRBV5-1	TRBJ1-6	TGCGCCAGCGCCTCAGGACAGGATTCACCCCTCCACTTT	CASASGQDSPLHF
.	TRBD2	TRBV5-1	TRBJ2-2	TGCGCCAGCAGCTCAGGGAGGGACACCGGGGAGCTGTTTTTT	CASSSGRDTGELFF
.	.	TRBV6-1	TRBJ1-6	TGTGCCAGCAGTGTAGAGGGGAGAACAGACATTAATTCACCCCTCCACTTT	CASSVEGRTDINSPLHF
.	.	TRBV19	TRBJ2-1	TGTGCCAGTAGTCTTGGGGGGCATGAGCAGTTCTTC	CASSLGGHEQFF
.	.	TRBV2	TRBJ2-3	TGTGCCAGCAGTGCGTCTAAAGTTTCCGCAGATACGCAGTATTTT	CASSASKVSADTQYF
.	.	TRBV7-8	TRBJ2-7	TGTGCCAGCAGCTTAGGGCGGGTGTACTACGAGCAGTACTTC	CASSLGRVYYEQYF
.	.	TRBV6-6	TRBJ2-3	TGTGCCAGCAGTCAGTACGGGAGTACAGGCCCAGATACGCAGTATTTT	CASSQYGSTGPDTQYF
.	TRBD1	TRBV28	TRBJ1-2	TGTGCCAGCAGTTCACCAGGGGGGAAGGACTATGGCTACACCTTC	CASSSPGGKDYGYTF
.	.	TRBV5-1	TRBJ2-7	TGCGCCAGCAGCTTCATCCCCGCGACAGGAGGCGACGAGCAGTACTTC	CASSFIPATGGDEQYF
.	.	TRBV7-6	TRBJ2-1	TGTGCCAGCAGCTTGGGGACTTCCAATGAGCAGTTCTTC	CASSLGTSNEQFF
.	TRBD1	TRBV6-5	TRBJ2-7	TGTGCCAGCAGTTCCCAACAGGGGTACTACGAGCAGTACTTC	CASSSQQGYYEQYF